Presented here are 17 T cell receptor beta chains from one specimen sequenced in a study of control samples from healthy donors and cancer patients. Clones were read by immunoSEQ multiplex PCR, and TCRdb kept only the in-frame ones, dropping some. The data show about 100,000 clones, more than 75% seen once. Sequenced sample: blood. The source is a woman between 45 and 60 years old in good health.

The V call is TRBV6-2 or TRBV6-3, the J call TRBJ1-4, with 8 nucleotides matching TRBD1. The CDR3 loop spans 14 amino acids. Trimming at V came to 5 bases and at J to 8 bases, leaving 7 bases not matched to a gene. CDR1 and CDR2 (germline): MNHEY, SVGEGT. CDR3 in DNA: TGTGCCAGCAGTGTTTGGACAGGGCAGGAAAAACTGTTTTTT. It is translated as CASSVWTGQEKLFF.

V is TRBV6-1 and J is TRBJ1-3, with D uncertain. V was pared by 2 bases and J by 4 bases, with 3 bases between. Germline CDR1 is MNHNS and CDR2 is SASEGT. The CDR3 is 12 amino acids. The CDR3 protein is CASSERGNTIYF. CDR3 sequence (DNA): TGTGCCAGCAGTGAAAGGGGAAACACCATATATTTT.

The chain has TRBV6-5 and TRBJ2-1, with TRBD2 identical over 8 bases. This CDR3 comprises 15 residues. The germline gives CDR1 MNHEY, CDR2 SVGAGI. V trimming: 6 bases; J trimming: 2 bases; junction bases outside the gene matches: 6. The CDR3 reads CASSAGGLPYNEQFF. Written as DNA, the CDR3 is TGTGCCAGCAGCGCGGGAGGTCTGCCCTACAATGAGCAGTTCTTC.

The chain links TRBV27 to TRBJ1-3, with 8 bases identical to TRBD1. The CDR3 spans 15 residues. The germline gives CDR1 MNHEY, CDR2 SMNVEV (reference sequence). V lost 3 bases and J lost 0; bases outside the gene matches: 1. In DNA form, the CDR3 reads TGTGCCAGCAGTTTGACAGGGGTCTCTGGAAACACCATATATTTT. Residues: CASSLTGVSGNTIYF.

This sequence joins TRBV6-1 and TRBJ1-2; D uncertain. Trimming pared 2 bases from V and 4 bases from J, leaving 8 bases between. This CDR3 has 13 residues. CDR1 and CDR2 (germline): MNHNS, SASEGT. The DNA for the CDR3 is TGTGCCAGCAGTGAAAGGGAGAGCTATGGCTACACCTTC. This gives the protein CASSERESYGYTF.

CDR3 nucleotides: TGTGCCAGCAGTTTTACAGCGAACACCGGGGAGCTGTTTTTT. Protein product: CASSFTANTGELFF. The chain combines TRBV27 with TRBJ2-2; D unclear. The length of the CDR3 is 14 residues. V dropped 3 bases and J dropped 0 bases, with 5 bases sitting between them. The germline CDR1 and CDR2 sequences are MNHEY and SMNVEV (reference sequence).

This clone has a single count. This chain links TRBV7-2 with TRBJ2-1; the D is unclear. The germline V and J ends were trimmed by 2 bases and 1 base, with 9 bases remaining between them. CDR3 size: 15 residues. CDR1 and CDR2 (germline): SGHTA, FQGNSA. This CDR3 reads CASSLSRASYNEQFF. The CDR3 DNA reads TGTGCCAGCAGCTTAAGTAGGGCTTCCTACAATGAGCAGTTCTTC.

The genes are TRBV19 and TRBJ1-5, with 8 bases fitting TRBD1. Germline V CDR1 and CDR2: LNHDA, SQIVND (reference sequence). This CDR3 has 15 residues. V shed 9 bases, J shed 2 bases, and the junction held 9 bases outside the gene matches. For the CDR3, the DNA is TGTGCCAGCCGAGACAGGGGATGGGGCAATCAGCCCCAGCATTTT. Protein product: CASRDRGWGNQPQHF.

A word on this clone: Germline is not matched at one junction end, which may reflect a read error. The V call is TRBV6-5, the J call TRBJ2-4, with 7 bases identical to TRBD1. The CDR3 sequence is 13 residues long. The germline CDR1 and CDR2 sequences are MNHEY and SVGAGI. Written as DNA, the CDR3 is TGTGCCAGCAGGAAAACAGGGGCCCAAATTCTTTCCTTC. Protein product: CASRKTGAQILSF.

The CDR3: CASSSTSGVVQETQYF. DNA of the CDR3: TGCGCCAGCAGCTCGACTAGCGGGGTTGTCCAAGAGACCCAGTACTTC. The chain joins TRBV5-1 to TRBJ2-5; 11 bases are shared with TRBD2. With V trimmed by 3 bases and J by 1 base, 5 bases remained unmatched. Germline CDR1 SGHRS, CDR2 YFSETQ. The CDR3 covers 16 residues.

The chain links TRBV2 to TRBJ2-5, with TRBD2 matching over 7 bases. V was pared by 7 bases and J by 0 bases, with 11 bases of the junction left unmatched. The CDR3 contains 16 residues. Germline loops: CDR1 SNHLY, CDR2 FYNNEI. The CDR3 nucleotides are TGTGCCAGCATAGGTAGCGGGCTAAGGTACCAAGAGACCCAGTACTTC. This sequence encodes CASIGSGLRYQETQYF.

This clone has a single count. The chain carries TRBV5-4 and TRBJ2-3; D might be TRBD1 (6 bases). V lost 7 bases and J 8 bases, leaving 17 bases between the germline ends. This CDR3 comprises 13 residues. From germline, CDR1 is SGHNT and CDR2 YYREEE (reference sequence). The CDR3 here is CASQGIEGGTQYF. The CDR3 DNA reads TGTGCCAGCCAGGGGATAGAAGGAGGTACGCAGTATTTT.

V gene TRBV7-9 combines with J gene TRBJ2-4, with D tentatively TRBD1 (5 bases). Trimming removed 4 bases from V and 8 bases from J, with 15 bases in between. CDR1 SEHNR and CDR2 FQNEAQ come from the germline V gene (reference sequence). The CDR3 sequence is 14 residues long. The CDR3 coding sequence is TGTGCCAGCAGCTCTAGTAGGGGCTCCGACATTCAGTACTTC. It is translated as CASSSSRGSDIQYF.

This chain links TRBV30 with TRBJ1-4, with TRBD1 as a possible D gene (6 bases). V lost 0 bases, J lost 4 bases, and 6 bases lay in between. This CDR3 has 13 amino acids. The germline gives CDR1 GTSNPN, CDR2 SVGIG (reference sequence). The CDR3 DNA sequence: TGTGCCTGGAGTGTAGGGGGTAATGAAAAACTGTTTTTT. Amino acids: CAWSVGGNEKLFF.

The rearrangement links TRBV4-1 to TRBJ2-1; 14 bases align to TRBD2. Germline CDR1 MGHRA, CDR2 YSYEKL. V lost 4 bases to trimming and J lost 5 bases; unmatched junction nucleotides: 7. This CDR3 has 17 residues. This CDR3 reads CASSLRTSGRRDNEQFF. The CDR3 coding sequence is TGCGCCAGCAGCCTACGGACTAGCGGGAGGCGAGACAATGAGCAGTTCTTC.

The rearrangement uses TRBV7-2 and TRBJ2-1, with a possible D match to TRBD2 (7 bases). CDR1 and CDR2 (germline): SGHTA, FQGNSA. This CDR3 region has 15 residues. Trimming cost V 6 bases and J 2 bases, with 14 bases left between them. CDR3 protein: CASRPGGGAYNEQFF. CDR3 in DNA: TGTGCCAGCAGACCAGGAGGGGGGGCCTACAATGAGCAGTTCTTC.

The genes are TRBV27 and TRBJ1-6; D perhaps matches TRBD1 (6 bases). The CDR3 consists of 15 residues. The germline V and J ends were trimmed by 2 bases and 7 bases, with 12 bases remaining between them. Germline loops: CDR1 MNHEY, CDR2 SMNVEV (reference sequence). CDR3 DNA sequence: TGTGCCAGCAGTTTAAAGGGGGGCGCGAATTCACCCCTCCACTTT. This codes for CASSLKGGANSPLHF.